The text below deals with one TCR beta chain. Its matching antigen is unknown. The record originates from a study of T cells after yellow fever vaccination. TCRdb analysed the 5' RACE reads with MiXCR anew, one entry per CDR3 protein. The sample has around 400,000 distinct CDR3 sequences; around a tenth are singletons. Whole-study findings and limits: Post-booster samples contained most primary-vaccination clones (more than 95% CD4, 70% to 90% CD8).

The clonotype was recovered from a man aged 18 to 30 who received the YFV17D yellow fever vaccine. This sample comprised PBMCs, obtained on the day of the first yellow fever vaccination.

CDR3 residues: CASRYGPGAPQETQYF. The CDR3 nucleotides read TGTGCCAGCAGATATGGACCGGGGGCCCCTCAAGAGACCCAGTACTTC. This sequence joins TRBV5-6 and TRBJ2-5, with D possibly being TRBD1 or TRBD2 (6 bases each). Trimming took off 5 bases at V and 2 bases at J, with 19 bases between the two ends. From germline, CDR1 is SGHDT and CDR2 YYEEEE. The CDR3 covers 16 residues.